The table lists the clone carrying this T cell receptor (beta chain) with many counts. What it recognizes is unknown. Looked up from germline, CDR1 is SGHRS and CDR2 is YFSETQ. The CDR3 has 15 amino acids. Trimming took 7 bases from V and 1 from J, leaving 17 bases between them. The data stem from a study of cytomegalovirus exposure and HLA in healthy donors. Study observations and caveats: Reported performance of the classifier showed diagnosis of cytomegalovirus status with high specificity and sensitivity. Some V segments, including TRBV6-2 and TRBV6-3, were excluded as indistinguishable.

Though nominally healthy at sampling, donors likely had unrecorded immune exposures. PCR amplification relied on 60 Vbeta primers (plus 13 Jbeta primers). Some clones are missing from TCRdb's copy, which holds only in-frame ones; the method was immunoSEQ multiplex PCR. This table has more than 100,000 clones, 15% to 17% appearing once. This TCR was recovered from a woman younger than 30 in good health and CMV-seronegative. V and J are TRBV5-1 and TRBJ1-1; the D gene is possibly TRBD1 (6 bases). The material sequenced was PBMCs. The CDR3 DNA sequence: TGCGCCAGCTTTAGGACAGTCCCTCGGAACACTGAAGCTTTCTTT. Its translation is CASFRTVPRNTEAFF.